This T cell receptor (beta chain) appears in the sequencing data of a study of blood T cell repertoires in COVID-19 (dated by TCRdb to about 2020). Regarding the research as a whole: Samples from collaborators originated in the United States, Italy and Spain and spanned both the acute and convalescent phases of COVID-19. Deeply sampled blood TCRbeta repertoires from subjects exposed to, actively infected with, or recovered from COVID-19 were included in the dataset. The material from the prospective study consisted of cDNA or gDNA derived from T cells, B-cell-depleted T cells, or PBMCs. Samples were obtained from the ongoing ImmuneRACE study (first 160 participants) and from over 1,000 subjects provided by 6 global collaborators. Sample metadata almost always included a de-identified subject ID, COVID-19 status, age in years and sex. A freely available public database, intended as a resource for researchers studying the immune response to SARS-CoV-2, is where the repertoires were released. Where available, HLA class I and class II types were taken from metadata supplied by the sample provider and were not determined by assay-based typing. Results the study describes overall, beyond this receptor: Clinical and demographic metadata were provided uncurated, with the amount varying by source and participant.

TCRbeta CDR3 regions were amplified from genomic DNA by means of the immunoSEQ Assay, a bias-controlled multiplex PCR. In the source study's methods: The number of nucleated cells in each sample was estimated by amplification of reference gene primers within the assay. To quantify the absolute abundance of each unique TCRbeta CDR3 rearrangement, sequence reads were collapsed and filtered. For each sample, productive Simpson clonality was calculated as the square root of Simpson's diversity index over productive rearrangements. In TCRdb, the immuneACCESS table is reduced to in-frame sequences with V and J assigned. These tables do not hold every clone; where another copy was compared, an unresolved V gene accounts for under half, and the others remain unexplained. The V and J calls and clone size were taken over from that table, and D and trimming were inferred from the DNA. The sample table records approximately 400,000 clones; about 90% of these occur just once. The top ten hold 1.3% of the sample.

A distance of 3 bases separates the germline ends of V and J, which lose 0 bases and 3 bases respectively. Counted from cysteine to phenylalanine, this CDR3 has 13 amino acids. Just the 39-base CDR3 DNA is kept, in frame starting at base 1. Sequences SGHRS (CDR1) and YFSETQ (CDR2) are obtained from the germline V gene. Comment on this clone: What antigen it recognizes has not been identified. It has no much larger one-base neighbor in the sample; base qualities were not kept.

Participants in the prospective study were aged about 18 to 95 years, lived in about two dozen United States geographic areas, and enrolled through a virtual design. Cohort assignment in the prospective study relied on participant-reported clinical history from a screening survey and a study questionnaire. ImmuneRACE Cohort 3 recovered participants were defined by two consecutive negative NP/OP PCR tests, healthcare professional clearance, or symptom resolution. Mobile phlebotomists in the prospective study collected whole blood, serum and a nasopharyngeal or oropharyngeal swab from every participant. Participants in the prospective study had the option to provide additional blood draws and questionnaires over a roughly 2-month period. Before DNA extraction, prospective study blood samples were shipped either frozen or at room temperature.

The source of this sequence is a man aged 25-45 years who had recovered from COVID-19. Recombination connected TRBV5-1 to TRBJ2-2; the D segment cannot be called with confidence. Sequencing used PBMCs or T cells enriched from blood (not recorded which). The CDR3 sequence is CASSLADTGELFF. DNA sequence: TGCGCCAGCAGCTTGGCGGACACCGGGGAGCTGTTTTTT. The full variable domain, completed from the reference TRBV5-1 and TRBJ2-2 proteins outside the CDR3, reads KAGVTQTPRYLIKTRGQQVTLSCSPISGHRSVSWYQQTPGQGLQFLFEYFSETQRNKGNFPGRFSGRQFSNSRSEMNVSTLELGDSALYLCASSLADTGELFFGEGSRLTVL.